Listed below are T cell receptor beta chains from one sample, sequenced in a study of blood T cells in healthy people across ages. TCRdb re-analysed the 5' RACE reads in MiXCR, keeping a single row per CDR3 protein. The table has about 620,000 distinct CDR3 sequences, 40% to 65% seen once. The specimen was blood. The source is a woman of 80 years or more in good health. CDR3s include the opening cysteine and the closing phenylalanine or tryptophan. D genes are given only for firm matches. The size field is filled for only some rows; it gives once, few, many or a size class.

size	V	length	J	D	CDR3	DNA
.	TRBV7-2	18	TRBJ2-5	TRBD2	CASSAPGLAGGRGETQYF	TGTGCCAGCAGCGCTCCGGGACTAGCGGGAGGGCGTGGAGAGACCCAGTACTTC
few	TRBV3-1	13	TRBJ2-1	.	CASSQDRFNEQFF	TGTGCCAGCAGCCAAGACAGATTTAATGAGCAGTTCTTC
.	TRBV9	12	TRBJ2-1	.	CASSVGGGEQFF	TGCGCCAGCAGCGTTGGAGGGGGTGAGCAGTTCTTC
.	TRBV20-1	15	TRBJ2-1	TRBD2	CSANSPGGVDNEQFF	TGCAGTGCTAACTCCCCGGGGGGGGTCGACAATGAGCAGTTCTTC
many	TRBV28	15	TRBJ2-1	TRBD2	CASLLAGGNYNEQFF	TGTGCCAGCCTACTAGCGGGAGGAAACTACAATGAGCAGTTCTTC
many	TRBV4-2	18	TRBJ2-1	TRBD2	CASSQEPSLAGVGNEQFF	TGTGCCAGCAGCCAAGAACCTTCCCTAGCGGGAGTAGGAAATGAGCAGTTCTTC
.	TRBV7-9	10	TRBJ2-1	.	CASSLGVQFF	TGTGCCAGCAGCTTAGGCGTGCAGTTCTTC
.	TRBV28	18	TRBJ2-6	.	CASSFRTDRTSGANVLTF	TGTGCCAGCAGTTTTAGGACCGACAGGACATCTGGGGCCAACGTCCTGACTTTC
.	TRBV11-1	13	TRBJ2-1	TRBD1	CASSRQGWYEQFF	TGTGCCAGCAGCCGACAGGGTTGGTACGAGCAGTTCTTC
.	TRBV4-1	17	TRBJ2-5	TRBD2	CASSQGLTGGREETQYF	TGCGCCAGCAGCCAAGGCCTGACGGGAGGGCGTGAAGAGACCCAGTACTTC
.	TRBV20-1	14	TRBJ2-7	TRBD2	CSAAVLAGTYEQYF	TGCAGTGCCGCGGTGCTAGCGGGTACCTACGAGCAGTACTTC
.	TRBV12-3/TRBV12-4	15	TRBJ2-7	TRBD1	CASTRTGQGLYEQYF	TGTGCCAGCACCCGTACGGGACAGGGCCTGTACGAGCAGTACTTC
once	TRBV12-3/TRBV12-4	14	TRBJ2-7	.	CASSLRFGFDEQYF	TGTGCCAGCAGTTTAAGGTTTGGGTTCGACGAGCAGTACTTC
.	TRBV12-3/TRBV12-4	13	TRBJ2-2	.	CASSLDPFRKLFF	TGTGCCAGCAGTTTAGACCCTTTCCGAAAGCTGTTTTTT
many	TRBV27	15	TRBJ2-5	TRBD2	CASSLDPSGEGTQYF	TGTGCCAGCAGTTTAGACCCTAGCGGGGAGGGGACCCAGTACTTC
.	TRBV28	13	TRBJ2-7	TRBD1	CATRKNRGYEQYF	TGTGCCACCCGTAAAAACAGGGGATACGAGCAGTACTTC
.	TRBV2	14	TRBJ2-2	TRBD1	CASITQGYTGELFF	TGTGCCAGCATAACACAGGGGTACACCGGGGAGCTGTTTTTT
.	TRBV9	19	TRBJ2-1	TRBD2	CASSVNSGRAVGAGSEQFF	TGTGCCAGCAGCGTAAATAGCGGGAGGGCCGTGGGGGCGGGTTCGGAGCAGTTCTTC
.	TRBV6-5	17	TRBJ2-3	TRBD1	CASSYSSGTGGADTQYF	TGTGCCAGCAGTTACTCGAGCGGGACAGGGGGAGCAGATACGCAGTATTTT
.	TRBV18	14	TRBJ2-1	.	CASPPEDSDNEQFF	TGTGCCAGCCCACCAGAGGATAGCGACAATGAGCAGTTCTTC
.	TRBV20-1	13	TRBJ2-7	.	CSAPGAVSDEQYF	TGCAGTGCTCCCGGGGCGGTAAGCGATGAGCAGTACTTC
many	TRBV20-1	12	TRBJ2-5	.	CSARAEGETQYF	TGCAGTGCTAGAGCCGAGGGAGAGACCCAGTACTTC
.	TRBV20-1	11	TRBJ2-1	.	CSAKVDNEQFF	TGCAGTGCTAAGGTTGACAATGAGCAGTTCTTC
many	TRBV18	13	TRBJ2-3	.	CASRVANTDTQYF	TGTGCCAGCCGGGTCGCTAACACAGATACGCAGTATTTT
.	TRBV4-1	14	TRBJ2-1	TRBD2	CASSQIGTSGAQFF	TGCGCCAGCAGCCAAATTGGGACTAGCGGAGCGCAGTTCTTC
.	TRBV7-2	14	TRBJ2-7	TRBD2	CASRRRERSYEQYF	TGTGCCAGCAGACGGCGGGAGCGGTCCTACGAGCAGTACTTC
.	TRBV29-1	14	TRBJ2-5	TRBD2	CSVAGGSTQETQYF	TGCAGCGTTGCGGGGGGGTCTACTCAAGAGACCCAGTACTTC
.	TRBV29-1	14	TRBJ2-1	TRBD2	CSVDPLAGVNEQFF	TGCAGCGTTGACCCTCTAGCGGGGGTCAATGAGCAGTTCTTC
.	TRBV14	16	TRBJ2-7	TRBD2	CASSPLTSGAVYEQYF	TGTGCCAGCAGCCCCCTGACTAGCGGGGCCGTCTACGAGCAGTACTTC
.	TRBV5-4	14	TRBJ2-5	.	CASSLGDVQETQYF	TGTGCCAGCAGCTTGGGGGACGTCCAAGAGACCCAGTACTTC
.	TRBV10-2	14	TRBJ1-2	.	CASSDPGSNYGYTF	TGCGCCAGCAGTGATCCAGGGAGTAACTATGGCTACACCTTC
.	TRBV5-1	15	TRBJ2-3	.	CASSPGISVADTQYF	TGCGCCAGCAGTCCAGGGATTAGCGTAGCAGATACGCAGTATTTT